This T cell receptor (beta chain) appears in the sequencing data of a study of T cell repertoires in cytomegalovirus infection. This CDR3 contains 15 residues. CDR1 MDHEN and CDR2 SYDVKM come from the germline V gene. V shed 3 bases and J shed 6 bases, with 15 bases lying between them. Whole-study results and caveats: People with CMV and the relevant HLA were identified by cumulative public TCR beta family frequency. Dominating the ex vivo response were TCR beta clonotypes that were CMV-specific and HLA-C-restricted.

In TCRdb, the reads were re-called with MiXCR into one record per CDR3 protein. Of around 770,000 distinct CDR3 sequences listed, roughly 29% are singletons. This clonotype was observed a handful of times. Its antigen is as yet unknown. This sequence was found in a human donor in good health (CMV status not recorded). Some clones in this sample may be carry-over from other donors' samples. J is TRBJ2-1 and V is TRBV28; TRBD2 is a possible D gene (7 bases). The starting material was cultured CD8+ T cells from PBMCs, obtained from culture after CMV antigen stimulation. This chain's CDR3 is CASSFRGGGPNEQFF. CDR3 sequence (DNA): TGTGCCAGCAGTTTTAGAGGGGGGGGCCCCAATGAGCAGTTCTTC.